Listed below are T cell receptor beta chains from one sample, sequenced in a study of blood T cell repertoires in COVID-19. Sequencing used immunoSEQ multiplex PCR; TCRdb keeps in-frame clones, though not all of them. The sample carries 20,000 to 30,000 clones, approximately 86% recorded once. The sequenced sample was peripheral blood. Receptor source: a human donor in a cohort sampled during active COVID-19. Each CDR3 is given with its conserved first and last residue. The D gene is left open where the match is weak. Expanded clones get a size class; other rows say once, few or many, or leave the size out.

size	D	J	V	CDR3	DNA
.	.	TRBJ1-1	TRBV30	CAWRRWRGGNTEAFF	TGTGCCTGGAGAAGGTGGAGGGGGGGGAACACTGAAGCTTTCTTT
few	.	TRBJ1-1	TRBV5-4	CASSATIEMNTEAFF	TGTGCCAGCAGCGCCACCATCGAGATGAACACTGAAGCTTTCTTT
.	TRBD1	TRBJ2-2	TRBV19	CASSLNRGLNTGELFF	TGTGCCAGTAGTCTCAACAGGGGCCTGAACACCGGGGAGCTGTTTTTT
.	.	TRBJ2-7	TRBV5-1	CASSLDRLYEQYF	TGCGCCAGCAGCCTCGACAGGCTCTACGAGCAGTACTTC
.	TRBD2	TRBJ2-3	TRBV29-1	CGSGPSTDTQYF	TGCGGTAGCGGGCCGTCCACAGATACGCAGTATTTT
.	.	TRBJ2-1	TRBV4-3	CASSQGGVSYYNEQFF	TGCGCCAGCAGCCAAGGGGGGGTGTCCTACTACAATGAGCAGTTCTTC
.	.	TRBJ1-5	TRBV6-2/TRBV6-3	CASSYSQVSQPQHF	TGTGCCAGCAGTTACTCCCAGGTCTCCCAGCCCCAGCATTTT
.	.	TRBJ2-6	TRBV27	CASSFGGTSGANVLTF	TGTGCCAGCAGTTTTGGGGGGACTTCTGGGGCCAACGTCCTGACTTTC
.	TRBD2	TRBJ2-5	TRBV6-5	CASKVAGGQETQYF	TGTGCCAGCAAGGTGGCGGGAGGGCAAGAGACCCAGTACTTC
.	.	TRBJ2-7	TRBV6-5	CASSYQGTGEQYF	TGTGCCAGCAGTTACCAGGGGACGGGGGAGCAGTACTTC
.	TRBD2	TRBJ2-7	TRBV3-1/TRBV3-2	CASSPGLAGAGEQYF	TGTGCCAGCAGCCCAGGACTAGCGGGGGCGGGCGAGCAGTACTTC
once	TRBD1	TRBJ2-3	TRBV11-1	CASSDGQGETDTQYF	TGTGCCAGCAGCGATGGACAGGGAGAGACAGATACGCAGTATTTT
.	.	TRBJ2-2	TRBV14	CASSQVSKRELFF	TGTGCCAGCAGCCAAGTGTCTAAGAGGGAGCTGTTTTTT
.	TRBD1	TRBJ2-1	TRBV6-5	CASSSHRGPEQFF	TGTGCCAGCAGTAGCCACAGGGGGCCTGAGCAGTTCTTC
.	TRBD1	TRBJ2-2	TRBV7-2	CASSNSGQGSGELFF	TGTGCCAGCAGCAACTCGGGACAGGGCTCCGGGGAGCTGTTTTTT
.	TRBD1	TRBJ1-2	TRBV19	CASTPSRDRGYGYTF	TGTGCCAGTACCCCATCCCGGGACAGGGGGTATGGCTACACCTTC
once	TRBD2	TRBJ2-5	TRBV6-2/TRBV6-3	CASSYGAGGPKETQYF	TGTGCCAGCAGTTACGGGGCGGGGGGGCCCAAGGAGACCCAGTACTTC
.	TRBD2	TRBJ2-7	TRBV18	CASSWTSGRASYEQYF	TGTGCCAGCTCATGGACTAGCGGGAGGGCCTCCTACGAGCAGTACTTC
.	TRBD1	TRBJ1-4	TRBV5-1	CASSPPGLGGPNEKLFF	TGCGCCAGCAGCCCACCGGGCCTAGGGGGCCCTAATGAAAAACTGTTTTTT
.	.	TRBJ1-5	TRBV24-1	CATDDRSTNQPQHF	TGTGCCACAGACGACAGGTCGACCAATCAGCCCCAGCATTTT
.	TRBD2	TRBJ2-5	TRBV27	CASSLRGLAETQYF	TGTGCCAGCAGTTTACGTGGACTAGCGGAGACCCAGTACTTC
few	.	TRBJ2-7	TRBV6-6	CASIRALRAAYEQYF	TGTGCCAGCATTCGGGCCCTGAGGGCGGCCTACGAGCAGTACTTC
.	.	TRBJ1-2	TRBV19	CASRGGGQSHGYTF	TGTGCCAGTAGGGGAGGTGGGCAGAGTCATGGCTACACCTTC
.	.	TRBJ1-1	TRBV6-2/TRBV6-3	CASSDSDSTNTEAFF	TGTGCCAGCAGTGACTCCGACAGTACGAACACTGAAGCTTTCTTT
.	TRBD2	TRBJ2-7	TRBV4-3	CASSQIGGGRYEQYF	TGCGCCAGCAGCCAAATCGGGGGGGGTCGGTACGAGCAGTACTTC
.	.	TRBJ2-2	TRBV7-3	CASSLTSTSNTGELFF	TGTGCCAGCAGCCTCACTAGCACATCGAACACCGGGGAGCTGTTTTTT
once	TRBD1	TRBJ1-1	TRBV15	CATSSDRGGTEAFF	TGTGCCACCAGCAGCGACAGGGGTGGGACTGAAGCTTTCTTT
few	.	TRBJ2-7	TRBV11-3	CASSFRQADEQYF	TGTGCCAGCAGCTTCAGACAGGCCGACGAGCAGTACTTC
once	.	TRBJ2-7	TRBV5-6	CASSLAPGLDEQYF	TGTGCCAGCAGCTTGGCCCCAGGGTTGGACGAGCAGTACTTC
once	.	TRBJ2-3	TRBV28	CASNRGSQGTDTQYF	TGTGCCAGCAACCGAGGATCGCAGGGGACAGATACGCAGTATTTT
.	.	TRBJ1-5	TRBV21-1	CASYPGTGICQPQHF	TGTGCCAGCTATCCCGGGACAGGGATTTGTCAGCCCCAGCATTTT
once	TRBD2	TRBJ2-7	TRBV11-2	CASSLDGLAEYEQYF	TGTGCCAGCAGCTTAGATGGACTAGCGGAGTACGAGCAGTACTTC
.	TRBD2	TRBJ2-1	TRBV11-2	CASNQLAGAGSYNEQFF	TGTGCCAGCAACCAACTAGCGGGGGCGGGCTCCTACAATGAGCAGTTCTTC
.	.	TRBJ1-1	TRBV28	CASSSRQLQAFF	TGTGCCAGCAGTTCCCGACAACTCCAAGCTTTCTTT
.	.	TRBJ2-7	TRBV5-4	CASSSPSGALSSYEQYF	TGTGCCAGCAGCTCACCTTCAGGGGCCCTTAGCTCCTACGAGCAGTACTTC
few	TRBD1	TRBJ1-1	TRBV13	CASSFLGQENTEAFF	TGTGCCAGCAGCTTTCTGGGACAGGAAAACACTGAAGCTTTCTTT
once	TRBD1	TRBJ1-1	TRBV6-2/TRBV6-3	CASSSGGSRAEAFF	TGTGCCAGCAGCTCAGGGGGCAGTCGTGCTGAAGCTTTCTTT
.	.	TRBJ2-3	TRBV5-6	CASVRGHITDTQYF	TGTGCCAGCGTTAGGGGACATATCACAGATACGCAGTATTTT
.	.	TRBJ1-4	TRBV11-2	CASSQGQPNEKLFF	TGTGCCAGCAGCCAAGGACAGCCTAATGAAAAACTGTTTTTT
.	TRBD1	TRBJ1-4	TRBV7-2	CASSSDRFNEKLFF	TGTGCCAGCAGCTCGGACAGGTTTAATGAAAAACTGTTTTTT
once	TRBD1	TRBJ1-1	TRBV30	CAWRDRGVTEAFF	TGTGCCTGGAGAGACAGGGGTGTCACTGAAGCTTTCTTT
.	TRBD1	TRBJ2-7	TRBV6-5	CASSKDRDDEQYF	TGTGCCAGCAGTAAGGACAGGGATGACGAGCAGTACTTC